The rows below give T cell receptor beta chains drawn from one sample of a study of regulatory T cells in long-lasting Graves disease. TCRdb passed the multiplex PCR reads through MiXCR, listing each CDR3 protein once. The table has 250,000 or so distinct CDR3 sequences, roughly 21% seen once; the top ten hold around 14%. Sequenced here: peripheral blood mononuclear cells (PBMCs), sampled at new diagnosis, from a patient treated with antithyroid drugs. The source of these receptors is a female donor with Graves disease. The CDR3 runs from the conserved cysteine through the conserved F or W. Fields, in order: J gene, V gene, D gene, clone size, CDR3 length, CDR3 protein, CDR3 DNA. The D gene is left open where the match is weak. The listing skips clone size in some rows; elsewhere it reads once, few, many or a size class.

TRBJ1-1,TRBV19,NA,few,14,CASSILGKSTEAFF,TGTGCCAGTAGTATCTTGGGTAAGAGCACTGAAGCTTTCTTT
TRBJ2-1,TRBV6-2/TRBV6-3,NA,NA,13,CASSVSSSNEQFF,TGTGCCAGCAGTGTTTCTAGCAGCAATGAGCAGTTCTTC
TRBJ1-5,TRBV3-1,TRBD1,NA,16,CAGRQGLPSSVQPQHF,TGTGCCGGCAGACAGGGACTCCCCTCTAGCGTCCAGCCCCAGCATTTT
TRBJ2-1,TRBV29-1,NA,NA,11,CSVSIFNEQFF,TGCAGCGTTAGTATATTCAATGAGCAGTTCTTC
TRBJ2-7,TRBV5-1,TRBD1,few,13,CASSLRTGGEQYF,TGCGCCAGCAGCTTGAGGACAGGGGGCGAGCAGTACTTC
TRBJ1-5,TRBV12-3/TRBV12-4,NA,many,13,CASRGGVGQPQHF,TGTGCCAGCAGAGGGGGAGTGGGTCAGCCCCAGCATTTT
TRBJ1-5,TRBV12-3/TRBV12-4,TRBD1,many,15,CASRPGTASNQPQHF,TGTGCCAGCAGGCCCGGGACAGCTAGCAATCAGCCCCAGCATTTT
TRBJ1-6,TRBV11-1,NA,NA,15,CASSFKTGFNSPLHF,TGTGCCAGCAGCTTCAAAACAGGCTTTAATTCACCCCTCCACTTT
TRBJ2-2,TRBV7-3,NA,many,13,CASSRDPTGELFF,TGTGCCAGCAGCCGGGACCCCACCGGGGAGCTGTTTTTT
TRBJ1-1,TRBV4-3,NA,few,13,CASSRLMRTEAFF,TGCGCCAGCAGCCGCTTGATGCGGACTGAAGCTTTCTTT